This T cell receptor (beta chain) was captured by sequencing in a study of blood T cell repertoires in COVID-19. Study at large: T cells, B-cell-depleted T cells, or PBMCs provided the cDNA or gDNA that served as material.

In the source study's methods: Amplification of reference gene primers provided the estimated nucleated cell counts. Repertoires were generated with immunoSEQ multiplex PCR, while TCRdb's copy carries only in-frame clones and drops some. The D gene and trimming were derived from the DNA, and the V and J assignments and clone size from that table. The sample includes 250,000 or so clones, 80% to 90% of them seen just once. The CDR3 spans 14 residues. V was clipped by 3 bases and J by 5 bases; unmatched bases: 6. CDR1 and CDR2 from the germline V gene are SGHNT and YYREEE (reference sequence). The V and J genes are TRBV5-4 and TRBJ2-3; TRBD2 aligns across 7 bases. The sequence derives from a man over 45 with acute or convalescent COVID-19. The sample was peripheral blood. In DNA, the CDR3 is TGTGCCAGCAGCTGGGGACCGGGGGGAGATACGCAGTATTTT. As protein: CASSWGPGGDTQYF. Supplemented by reference TRBV5-4 and TRBJ2-3, the full variable domain reads ETGVTQSPTHLIKTRGQQVTLRCSSQSGHNTVSWYQQALGQGPQFIFQYYREEENGRGNFPPRFSGLQFPNYSSELNVNALELDDSALYLCASSWGPGGDTQYFGPGTRLTVL.